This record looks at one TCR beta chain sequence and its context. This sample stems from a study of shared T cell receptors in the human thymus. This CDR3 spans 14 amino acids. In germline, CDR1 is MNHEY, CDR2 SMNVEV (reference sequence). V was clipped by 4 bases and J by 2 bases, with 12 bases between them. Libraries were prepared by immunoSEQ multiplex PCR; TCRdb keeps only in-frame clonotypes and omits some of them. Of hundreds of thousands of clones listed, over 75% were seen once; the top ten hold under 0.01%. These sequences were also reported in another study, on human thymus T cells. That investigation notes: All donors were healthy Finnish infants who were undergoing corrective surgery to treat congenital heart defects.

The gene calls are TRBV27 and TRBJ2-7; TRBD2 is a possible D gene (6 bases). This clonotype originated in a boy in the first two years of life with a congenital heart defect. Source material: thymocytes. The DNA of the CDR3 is TGTGCCAGCAGTTATGTAGCGGCCCCCTACGAGCAGTACTTC. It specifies CASSYVAAPYEQYF.